This T cell receptor beta chain was identified during a study of T-cell memory formation after mild COVID-19 (dated by TCRdb to the early 2020s). Regarding the research as a whole: Most TCR sequence clusters were specific to one of the two donors. In a couple of donors, T-cell clones that expanded and contracted after mild COVID-19 were followed by sequencing TCRalpha and TCRbeta repertoires longitudinally. Two young, previously healthy adult volunteers made up the cohort, one male and one female.

TCRdb lists the instrument as Illumina NovaSeq 6000. TCRalpha and TCRbeta cDNA libraries were built by 5'RACE with constant-segment primers, adding sample barcodes and unique molecular identifiers. RNA was extracted from every sample with Trizol reagent. Amplification of the libraries took two PCR steps, and the second step added a second sample barcode plus Illumina TruSeq adapters. Sequencing of the libraries was done on an Illumina NovaSeq, producing 2 x 150 bp paired-end reads. On the study's bioinformatics: Reads were demultiplexed and collapsed into UMI-guided consensus sequences with migec v1.2.7. Using mixcr v2.1.11, UMI consensuses were aligned to TRA and TRB V and J templates and then assembled into clonotypes. Clonotypes were classified as expanded or contracted when called significant by both edgeR and NoisET, with noise models trained on biological replicates. For edgeR calls, the cutoffs were a false discovery rate-adjusted p below 0.01 and a log2 fold-change threshold of 1. As an exploratory analysis of dynamics, PCA with hierarchical clustering was applied to max-normalized trajectories of the 1000 most abundant clonotypes. The CD4 or CD8 phenotype of responding clones was assigned using the separately sequenced CD4+ and CD8+ repertoires. TCRdb passed the public sequencing reads through fastp at Q25 and MiXCR, retaining productive beta sequences. CDR3 protein sequences are deduplicated, and each keeps its most common genes and DNA. TCRdb's processing, not the authors', yielded these V and J calls. This sample is represented by some 48,000 distinct CDR3 sequences; approximately 12% of them were singletons. The ten largest clones capture roughly 22% of the sample.

Ficoll-Paque density gradient centrifugation was used to isolate PBMCs. About this clonotype itself: Its antigen remains undetermined. No base quality information exists; no much larger clone differs at one position.

The CDR3 numbers 13 residues from cysteine through valine. The kept DNA is CDR3 alone, 39 bases in frame from the first base. Study-wide findings and limitations: Only a couple of mild cases were covered in the study, and larger cohorts including severe cases with pre-infection samples were considered necessary. The second-wave clones that peaked on day 37 were not confirmed to be SARS-CoV-2 specific. Some responding clones were found in pre-infection memory, which suggests that pre-existing cross-reactive memory T cells took part in the SARS-CoV-2 response. Contracting CD4+ clones turned up mainly in the CM and EM memory subsets, whereas EMRA was where CD8+ clones were enriched. Clones that contracted from day 15 to 85 showed balanced CD4/CD8 phenotypes, whereas a second wave of clones that expanded from day 15 to 37 leaned towards CD4+.

The receptor was isolated from a man between 18 and 29 years old who had mild COVID-19 (a few samples of this study predate the infection). The sample titles of this study are shuffled in the database, so cell type and time point are left out; the donor was told from shared clones. Rearrangement joined TRBV12-2 to TRBJ2-7; the D call in the table, TRBD1, was not verified against the DNA. TRBV12-2 is termed a pseudogene. Sequences were obtained from PBMCs or a T cell subset sorted from them (not recorded which). The CDR3 loop reads CASRPRGSYEQYV. DNA sequence: TGTGCAAGTCGCCCCCGGGGCAGCTACGAGCAGTACGTC.